This entry concerns a single TCR beta chain. What it binds is not known. This specimen belongs to a study of T cells expressing NK-cell markers. Background on the study: Sorted T-cell subsets CD3+CD56+NKG2C+, CD3+CD56+NKG2C- and CD3+CD56-NKG2C+ were TCR beta-sequenced.

Study-wide points: Roughly 6 of the donors carried dominant NKG2C+ clonotypes that took up about 1.0-8% of their CD8+ T cells.

5'RACE template switching with UMIs generated TCR beta cDNA. TCRdb derives one entry per CDR3 protein from the 5' RACE reads, leaving out DNA. The listing records under 200,000 distinct CDR3 sequences. CDR3 length: 16 residues. The germline CDR1 and CDR2 sequences are MDHEN and SYDVKM. The sample taken for sequencing was blood T cells: a sorted CD56 or NKG2C T cell subset, CD4+ or CD8+ T cells, or bulk PBMC T cells (not recorded which). The rearrangement joins TRBV28 to TRBJ2-1; absent DNA, TCRdb's TRBD2 call cannot be checked. This sequence was found in a woman between 18 and 69 years old in good health. The CDR3 sequence is CASSPGSGGPYNEQFF.